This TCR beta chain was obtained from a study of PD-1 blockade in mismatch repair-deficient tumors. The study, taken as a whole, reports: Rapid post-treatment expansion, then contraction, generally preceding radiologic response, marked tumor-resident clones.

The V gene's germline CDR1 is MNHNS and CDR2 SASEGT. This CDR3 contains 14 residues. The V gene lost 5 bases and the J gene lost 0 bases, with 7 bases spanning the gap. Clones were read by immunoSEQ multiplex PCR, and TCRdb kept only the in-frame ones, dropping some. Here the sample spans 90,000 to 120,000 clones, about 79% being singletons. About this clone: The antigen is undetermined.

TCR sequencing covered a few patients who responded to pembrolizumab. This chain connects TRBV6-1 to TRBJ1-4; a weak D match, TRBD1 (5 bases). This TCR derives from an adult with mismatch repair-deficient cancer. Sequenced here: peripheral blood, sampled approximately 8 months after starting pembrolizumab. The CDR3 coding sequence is TGTGCCAGCAGTTTGACAGCAACTAATGAAAAACTGTTTTTT. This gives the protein CASSLTATNEKLFF.